This TCR beta chain appears in the sequencing data of a study of shared clonotypes between healthy human individuals. In germline, CDR1 is WNHNN, CDR2 SYGVQD (reference sequence). The CDR3 spans 13 residues. With V trimmed by 6 bases and J by 6 bases, 6 bases remained unmatched. Produced via immunoSEQ multiplex PCR; TCRdb's table is partial and in-frame only. Of 730,000 or so clones in the sample, 55% to 75% were seen once. A word on this clone: Antigen: not known.

Healthy HIV-negative adults without recent acute infections or vaccinations served as donors. The study, taken as a whole, reports: Naive subsets, compared against memory subsets, generally had larger estimated richness values. Sampling covered nothing but blood. Tissue TCR repertoires likely differ from those found in blood.

This receptor was obtained from a woman aged 25 to 45 in good health. The chain combines TRBV10-1 with TRBJ2-3; 7 bases are shared with TRBD1. Material: memory CD4+ T cells sorted from blood. The sample's subset: CD45RA-negative fraction. The CDR3, as DNA: TGCGCCAGCAGCCGGGACAGTCGGGATACGCAGTATTTT. The encoded protein is CASSRDSRDTQYF.